The TCR beta chain described here comes from a study of T cells in Graves' hyperthyroidism and ophthalmopathy. The investigators amplified TCR beta CDR3 regions from RNA transcripts. The HTBI set primed first-round TCR CDR3 RT-PCR. TCRdb reanalysed the multiplex PCR reads using MiXCR and keeps one entry per CDR3 protein. The sample contains about 740,000 distinct CDR3 sequences, around 13% of which appear only once. Hyperthyroidism was newly diagnosed in patients aged 18 to 65 (duration under 2 months). Germline V gene sequence: CDR1 MGHRA, CDR2 YSYEKL. V was trimmed by 1 base and J by 2 bases, leaving 12 bases between them. This CDR3 contains 15 residues. Only a few counts were recorded for this clonotype.

This TCR was recovered from a woman in her late teens or twenties with Graves' hyperthyroidism. The genes are TRBV4-1 and TRBJ2-7, with D possibly being TRBD2 (6 bases). Input material: blood. This CDR3 is CASSQVPGATYEQYF. In nucleotides, the CDR3 is TGCGCCAGCAGCCAAGTACCGGGAGCCACCTACGAGCAGTACTTC.